The subject of this entry is one T cell receptor beta chain. The sample comes from a study of regulatory and conventional T cells in RAG deficiency. Only in-frame clones appear in the TCRdb table, and some are missing; sequencing was by immunoSEQ multiplex PCR. Seen here are some 35,000 clones, about 78% observed once, and the top ten hold about 3.4%. This CDR3 contains 14 residues. CDR1 and CDR2 (germline): MGHRA, YSYEKL. The ends were cut back, 0 bases at V and 5 bases at J, with 10 bases in the middle. Conventional CD4+ T cells were sorted from blood as CD25-low CD127-high cells. The data were also submitted as part of a second study, on regulatory T cells. According to that study: Primers: 52 TRBV forward and 13 TRBJ reverse.

The sequencing sample was made of CD4+ effector T cells sorted from blood. V is TRBV4-1 and J is TRBJ2-5; D gene ambiguous. This TCR was sampled from a human donor in good health. The CDR3 reads CASSQDRVGETQYF. In DNA form, the CDR3 reads TGCGCCAGCAGCCAAGATCGAGTTGGGGAGACCCAGTACTTC.